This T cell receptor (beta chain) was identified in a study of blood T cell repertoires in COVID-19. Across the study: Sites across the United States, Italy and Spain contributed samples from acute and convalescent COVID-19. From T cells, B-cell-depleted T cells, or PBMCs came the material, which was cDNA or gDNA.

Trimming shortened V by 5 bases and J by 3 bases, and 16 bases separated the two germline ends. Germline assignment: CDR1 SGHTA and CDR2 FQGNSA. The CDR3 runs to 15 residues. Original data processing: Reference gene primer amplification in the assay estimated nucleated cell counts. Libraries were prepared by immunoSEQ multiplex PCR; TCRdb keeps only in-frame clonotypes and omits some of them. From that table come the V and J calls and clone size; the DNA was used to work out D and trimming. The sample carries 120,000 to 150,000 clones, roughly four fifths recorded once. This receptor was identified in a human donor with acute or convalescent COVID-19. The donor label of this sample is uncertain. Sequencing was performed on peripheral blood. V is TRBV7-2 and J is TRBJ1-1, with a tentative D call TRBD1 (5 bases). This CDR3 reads CASSPSGDWYTEAFF. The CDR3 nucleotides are TGTGCCAGCAGCCCCTCCGGGGACTGGTACACTGAAGCTTTCTTT.